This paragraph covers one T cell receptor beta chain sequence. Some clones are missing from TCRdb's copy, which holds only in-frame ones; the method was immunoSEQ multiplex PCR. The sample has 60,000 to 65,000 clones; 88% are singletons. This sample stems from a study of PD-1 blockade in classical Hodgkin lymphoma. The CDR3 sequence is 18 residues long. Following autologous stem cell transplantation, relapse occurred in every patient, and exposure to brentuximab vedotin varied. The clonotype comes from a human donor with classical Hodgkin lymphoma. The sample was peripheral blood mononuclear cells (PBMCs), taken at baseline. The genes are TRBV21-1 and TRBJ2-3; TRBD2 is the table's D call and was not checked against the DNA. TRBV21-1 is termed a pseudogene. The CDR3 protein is CASSKAAGLAVSTDTQYF. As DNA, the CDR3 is TGTGCCAGCAGCAAAGCTGCCGGACTAGCGGTTAGCACAGATACGCAGTATTTT.